This T cell receptor (beta chain) was captured by sequencing in a study of Ad26.COV2.S vaccination and SARS-CoV-2 variants. Broader study findings: Individuals receiving vaccine had higher spike-specific TCR breadth than placebo recipients did.

The length of the CDR3 is 18 residues. From germline, CDR1 is LNHDA and CDR2 SQIVND (reference sequence). Trimming cost V 0 bases and J 0 bases, with 12 bases left between them. As for treatment: around 19 received Ad26.COV2.S at low or high dose, single or two shots; 5 received placebo; per-sample allocation not given. All samples were drawn on day 63, counting from the first vaccine or placebo injection. Adults aged 18-55 years in Boston included the donor. The vaccine antigen was prefusion-stabilized Wuhan SARS-CoV-2 spike. Libraries were prepared by immunoSEQ multiplex PCR; TCRdb keeps only in-frame clonotypes and omits some of them. The sample consists of under 400,000 clones, roughly 84% of them appearing once. Comments on this clone: What it binds is unknown.

The rearrangement uses TRBV19 and TRBJ1-6; D unclear. The source of this sequence is a person between 18 and 65 years old who received the Ad26.COV2.S COVID-19 vaccine or a placebo. The specimen comprised peripheral blood, sampled in a trial of Ad26.COV2.S vaccine versus placebo. Written as DNA, the CDR3 is TGTGCCAGTAGTATAGATGCGCGACGGAGCTCCTATAATTCACCCCTCCACTTT. Translating gives CASSIDARRSSYNSPLHF.